These 5 T cell receptor beta chains came from one sample sequenced in a study of CD8 T cells in Susac syndrome. cDNA came from around 0.5 to 1 ug RNA primed by random hexamers. Via MiXCR, TCRdb re-called the immunoSEQ multiplex PCR reads, giving one row per CDR3 protein. This repertoire shows some 200,000 distinct CDR3 sequences, 95% found once; its top ten account for around 0.16%. Input material: CD8+ T cells from PBMCs. The receptors here all came from a human donor with Susac syndrome.

CDR3 bases: TGTGCCAGCAGTTTAGACAGGGAAGAAAAACTGTTTTTT. The encoded protein is CASSLDREEKLFF. V usage is TRBV12-3 or TRBV12-4 and J usage is TRBJ1-4; TRBD1 is a possible D gene (6 bases). This CDR3 is built from 13 residues. The V gene lost 1 base and the J gene lost 8 bases, with 8 bases spanning the gap.

The V and J genes are TRBV6-5 and TRBJ1-2, with D possibly matching TRBD1 (6 bases). CDR3 length: 13 amino acids. V was shortened by 0 bases and J by 6 bases, with 8 bases between the two germline ends. Germline CDR1 MNHEY, CDR2 SVGAGI. CDR3 nucleotides: TGTGCCAGCAGTTACTCGTCAGGGGATGGCTACACCTTC. Amino acids: CASSYSSGDGYTF.

V is TRBV7-8 and J is TRBJ2-7, with 10 bases aligning to TRBD2. Germline lookup yields CDR1 SGHVS and CDR2 FQNEAQ. The CDR3 totals 17 residues. Trimming at V came to 5 bases and at J to 2 bases, leaving 12 bases not matched to a gene. CDR3 DNA: TGTGCCAGCAGCCCCGGGGTAGCGGGGGGCTTTACCTACGAGCAGTACTTC. Translated: CASSPGVAGGFTYEQYF.

J is TRBJ1-4 and V is TRBV9; 9 nucleotides line up with TRBD1. Germline V gene lookup returns CDR1 SGDLS and CDR2 YYNGEE. V lost 5 bases to trimming and J lost 3 bases; unmatched junction nucleotides: 5. The CDR3 runs 15 residues. The CDR3 protein is CASSDTGGPNEKLFF. The CDR3, as DNA: TGTGCCAGCAGTGATACAGGGGGCCCTAATGAAAAACTGTTTTTT.

This sequence joins TRBV12-5 and TRBJ1-2; D gene uncertain. V shed 7 bases and J shed 0 bases, with 12 bases lying between them. Germline CDR1 LGHNT, CDR2 FRNRAP. This CDR3 has 14 amino acids. The CDR3 sequence is CASARGGTNYGYTF. The CDR3 DNA reads TGTGCTAGTGCTCGGGGTGGTACTAACTATGGCTACACCTTC.